A few counts support the clone carrying this T cell receptor (beta chain). Antigen specificity is unknown. This CDR3 spans 14 amino acids. The V end was cut by 1 base, the J end by 5 bases, with 13 bases between. Germline V gene lookup returns CDR1 GTSNPN and CDR2 SVGIG (reference sequence). TCRdb reprocessed the reads via MiXCR and lists one record per CDR3 protein. This table holds about 230,000 distinct CDR3 sequences, roughly 20% found once. The data derive from a study of T cell repertoires in cytomegalovirus infection. Study summary: TCR beta signatures that were public indicated CMV infection and matching HLA type. The study's findings and limits: Adding up the frequency of public TCR beta families identified people who carried CMV plus the relevant HLA. CMV-specific HLA-C-restricted TCR beta clonotypes dominated the ex vivo response.

The rearrangement links TRBV30 to TRBJ2-3; a weak D match, TRBD1 (6 bases). Sequencing was performed on CD8+ T cells from PBMCs. This TCR derives from a human donor in good health (CMV status not recorded). Some clones in this sample may be carry-over from other donors' samples. CDR3 sequence reads: CAWSGGRGEDTQYF. CDR3 nucleotide sequence: TGTGCCTGGAGTGGAGGCAGGGGAGAAGATACGCAGTATTTT.